The entry below describes one T cell receptor (beta chain). Its antigen is still unknown. No base-level quality is on record; no much larger clone is a single base apart. TCRbeta CDR3 regions were amplified from genomic DNA using the immunoSEQ Assay, a bias-controlled multiplex PCR. For the original study's pipeline: The number of nucleated cells in each sample was estimated by amplification of reference gene primers within the assay. Sequence reads were collapsed and filtered to measure the absolute abundance of every unique TCRbeta CDR3 rearrangement. For each sample, productive Simpson clonality was calculated by taking the square root of Simpson's diversity index across productive rearrangements. The table comes from immuneACCESS by way of TCRdb, which keeps in-frame sequences with V and J called. Part of the clones is missing from these tables; in studies checked, under half for an unresolved V gene and the rest for unknown reasons. V and J calls and clone size are those listed in that table; D and trimming were worked out from the DNA. Counted in this sample were about 280,000 clones; around 89% of them appeared once. The top ten constitute 4.1% of the sample.

Participants in the prospective study were aged about 18 to 95 years, lived in about two dozen United States geographic areas, and enrolled through a virtual design. To assign participants to cohorts, the prospective study relied on clinical history that participants themselves reported in a screening survey and a study questionnaire. In the prospective study, mobile phlebotomists collected whole blood, serum and a nasopharyngeal or oropharyngeal swab from each participant. Over an approximately two-month period, participants in the prospective study had the option of providing additional blood draws and questionnaires. Before DNA extraction, prospective study blood samples were shipped either frozen or at room temperature. Unmatched junction bases come to 11, with V trimmed by 7 bases and J by 2 bases. Looking up the germline V gene (reference sequence) yields CDR1 LNHDA and CDR2 SQIVND. From its cysteine to its phenylalanine, the CDR3 spans 17 amino acids. Only CDR3 DNA is held: 51 bases, read in frame from base 1.

This sample is part of a study of blood T cell repertoires in COVID-19 (TCRdb year 2020). With respect to the entire study: The collaborator samples originated in the United States, Italy and Spain and spanned the acute and convalescent phases of COVID-19. The prospective study material was composed of cDNA or gDNA derived from T cells, B-cell-depleted T cells, or PBMCs. Subjects who had been exposed to COVID-19, were actively infected with it, or had recovered from it provided the deeply sampled blood TCRbeta repertoires that made up the dataset. The repertoires were made available in a free public database intended to serve as a resource for research on the immune response to SARS-CoV-2. The samples were drawn from the first 160 participants of the ongoing ImmuneRACE study and from over 950 subjects provided by 6 global collaborators. Sample metadata almost always included a de-identified subject ID, COVID-19 status, age in years and sex. HLA class I and class II types, where available, came from metadata supplied by the sample provider rather than from assay-based typing. Overall results and qualifications from the work: How much clinical and demographic metadata was included differed by source and by participant, and the metadata was provided uncurated.

The sequenced sample was PBMCs or T cells enriched from blood (not recorded which). The clonotype originates from a woman younger than 45 with acute COVID-19. The V and J genes are TRBV19 and TRBJ2-6, with 7 bases in between that match TRBD1. The CDR3 loop reads CASTYGATGAGANVLTF. Here is the DNA: TGTGCCAGTACTTATGGGGCAACAGGGGCTGGGGCCAACGTCCTGACTTTC.